The subject of this entry is one T cell receptor beta chain. Antigen unknown. The CDR3 extends over 14 amino acids. Germline-derived CDR1 and CDR2 are SGDLS and YYNGEE. The V end was cut by 0 bases, the J end by 5 bases, with 10 bases between. Profiling relied on immunoSEQ multiplex PCR, and the TCRdb table lists in-frame clones only, not all of them. The sample holds some 3,000 clones, almost 65% seen once. Tumor samples were obtained before definitive surgery or chemotherapy. This record belongs to a study of high-grade serous ovarian cancer treatment subgroups. Study in general: Mean per sample: around 13,000 reads, just under 7,500 unique TCR beta rearrangements. Overall study results and limits: Repertoire analysis covered CDR3 alone, not CDR1 or CDR2. Higher neoantigen levels went with greater TCR clonal relatedness. Spatial context was lost because tumors were sequenced in bulk.

This sequence joins TRBV9 and TRBJ2-3; weak D call: TRBD2 (5 bases). The specimen was tumor tissue. This clonotype was obtained from a human donor with high-grade serous ovarian cancer. CDR3: CASSVGLAKDTQYF. In DNA form, the CDR3 reads TGTGCCAGCAGCGTAGGTCTAGCAAAAGATACGCAGTATTTT.